The 19 T cell receptor beta chains reported below all come from one sample, sequenced in a study of blood T cell repertoires in COVID-19. Assay used: immunoSEQ multiplex PCR; TCRdb lists only in-frame clones, some missing. This sample carries hundreds of thousands of clones, 86% of them seen once, and the ten largest clones take about 4%. The specimen was PBMCs or T cells enriched from blood (not recorded which). The receptors were gathered from a woman in her 30s who had been exposed to COVID-19.

The rearrangement joins TRBV6-5 to TRBJ1-1, with D uncertain. CDR1 and CDR2 (germline): MNHEY, SVGAGI. The CDR3 sequence is 13 residues long. Trimming shortened V by 6 bases and J by 5 bases, and 13 bases separated the two germline ends. The CDR3 bases are TGTGCCAGCAGGGGAGTTGTGGGTACTGAAGCTTTCTTT. This codes for CASRGVVGTEAFF.

Here the CDR3 DNA reads TGTGCCAGTAGTCGCGCTAGCGGGGGGGCCTACGAGCAGTACTTC. Amino acid sequence: CASSRASGGAYEQYF. The V gene is TRBV19, the J gene TRBJ2-7; 12 bases match TRBD2. CDR3 length: 15 residues. Germline V gene data show CDR1 as LNHDA and CDR2 as SQIVND (reference sequence). V was pared by 5 bases and J by 2 bases, with 4 bases of the junction left unmatched.

This chain joins TRBV9 and TRBJ1-1; TRBD1 is a possible D gene (5 bases). The CDR3 has 14 amino acids. The germline V and J ends were trimmed by 3 bases and 2 bases, with 11 bases remaining between them. The germline CDR1 and CDR2 sequences are SGDLS and YYNGEE. In nucleotides, the CDR3 is TGTGCCAGCAGCGCGGCAGGGCTAAACACTGAAGCTTTCTTT. It yields the protein CASSAAGLNTEAFF.

The chain joins TRBV19 to TRBJ1-5; D gene uncertain. This CDR3 has 14 residues. V lost 5 bases to trimming and J lost 0 bases, with 8 bases between them. Germline CDR1 and CDR2: LNHDA and SQIVND (reference sequence). CDR3 nucleotides: TGTGCCAGTAGTGGACTTTATAGCAATCAGCCCCAGCATTTT. This codes for CASSGLYSNQPQHF.

This clone was recorded only once. The rearrangement uses TRBV24-1 and TRBJ2-1; TRBD2 aligns across 10 bases. The CDR3 loop spans 15 amino acids. V lost 7 bases and J lost 5; bases outside the gene matches: 7. CDR1 is KGHDR, CDR2 SFDVKD, per germline. This CDR3 is CATSRPSGGNNEQFF. CDR3 DNA sequence: TGTGCCACCAGCCGACCTAGCGGGGGAAACAATGAGCAGTTCTTC.

The table lists this clone with a count of one. This sequence joins TRBV5-5 and TRBJ1-1; D remains unclear. The V gene lost 0 bases and the J gene lost 1 base, with 13 bases spanning the gap. The CDR3 runs to 16 residues. CDR1 SGHKS and CDR2 YYEKEE come from the germline V gene (reference sequence). The CDR3 loop reads CASSLEAGGGNTEAFF. The CDR3, as DNA: TGTGCCAGCAGCTTGGAGGCAGGCGGAGGGAACACTGAAGCTTTCTTT.

The genes are TRBV11-3 and TRBJ2-1; 13 nucleotides match TRBD2. Germline lookup yields CDR1 SGHNT and CDR2 YENEEA. The CDR3 covers 16 residues. V dropped 4 bases and J dropped 4; count of bases not matched to a gene: 4. CDR3: CASSSGLAGEYNEQFF. CDR3 in DNA: TGTGCCAGCAGCTCTGGACTAGCGGGGGAGTACAATGAGCAGTTCTTC.

The chain couples TRBV5-4 to TRBJ2-5; 8 bases agree with TRBD1. Germline lookup yields CDR1 SGHNT and CDR2 YYREEE (reference sequence). This CDR3 has 15 amino acids. V trimming: 7 bases; J trimming: 2 bases; junction bases outside the gene matches: 10. CDR3 nucleotides: TGTGCCAGCTCGATGAGACAGGGGCTACAAGAGACCCAGTACTTC. Translated, it gives CASSMRQGLQETQYF. The whole variable domain, filled in from reference TRBV5-4 and TRBJ2-5, reads ETGVTQSPTHLIKTRGQQVTLRCSSQSGHNTVSWYQQALGQGPQFIFQYYREEENGRGNFPPRFSGLQFPNYSSELNVNALELDDSALYLCASSMRQGLQETQYFGPGTRLLVL.

This chain links TRBV7-9 with TRBJ1-1; 8 bases are shared with TRBD1. CDR1 is SEHNR, CDR2 FQNEAQ, per germline (reference sequence). V dropped 4 bases and J dropped 4; count of bases not matched to a gene: 5. This CDR3 comprises 14 residues. The chain's CDR3 is CASSSDRGLTEAFF. CDR3 DNA: TGTGCCAGCAGCTCTGACAGGGGACTCACTGAAGCTTTCTTT. Drawing the rest from reference TRBV7-9 and TRBJ1-1, the complete variable domain is DTGVSQNPRHKITKRGQNVTFRCDPISEHNRLYWYRQTLGQGPEFLTYFQNEAQLEKSRLLSDRFSAERPKGSFSTLEIQRTEQGDSAMYLCASSSDRGLTEAFFGQGTRLTVV.

The V and J genes are TRBV6-7 and TRBJ2-3; 8 bases agree with TRBD1. TRBV6-7 is placed among ORFs of uncertain function. J gave up 2 bases and V 5 bases, and 6 bases lay outside the gene matches. The CDR3 extends over 15 amino acids. CDR3 sequence: CASSTPGQDTDTQYF. The CDR3 coding sequence is TGTGCCAGCAGTACCCCGGGACAGGACACAGATACGCAGTATTTT.

The chain combines TRBV2 with TRBJ1-5; 11 bases are shared with TRBD1. V shed 6 bases, J shed 2 bases, and the junction held 3 bases outside the gene matches. This CDR3 spans 15 amino acids. The germline gives CDR1 SNHLY, CDR2 FYNNEI. This CDR3 reads CASRRTGGGNQPQHF. The DNA for the CDR3 is TGTGCCAGCAGACGGACAGGGGGCGGCAATCAGCCCCAGCATTTT.

This rearrangement joins TRBV7-9 to TRBJ1-2; unclear D gene. This CDR3 has 15 residues. Looked up from germline, CDR1 is SEHNR and CDR2 is FQNEAQ (reference sequence). V lost 4 bases to trimming and J lost 5 bases, with 17 bases between them. This CDR3 is CASSSSTRGMYGYTF. In nucleotides, the CDR3 is TGTGCCAGCAGCTCGTCGACCCGAGGGATGTATGGCTACACCTTC.

J is TRBJ1-2 and V is TRBV19; D is possibly TRBD1 (6 bases). The length of the CDR3 is 15 residues. From germline, CDR1 is LNHDA and CDR2 SQIVND (reference sequence). Trimming removed 7 bases from V and 2 bases from J, with 17 bases in between. CDR3 nucleotide sequence: TGTGCCAGTAACCCGGGACACCCTGGGAACTATGGCTACACCTTC. This translates into CASNPGHPGNYGYTF.

The chain combines TRBV3-1 (or the pseudogene TRBV3-2) with TRBJ2-2; D not certain. Germline CDR1 is LGHDT and CDR2 is YNNKEL (reference sequence). Trimming left V 6 bases short and J 3 bases short, with 11 bases between. This CDR3 region has 14 residues. For the CDR3, the DNA is TGTGCCAGCAGTCAGTACGCGGACACCGGGGAGCTGTTTTTT. The encoded protein is CASSQYADTGELFF.

The V call is TRBV24-1, the J call TRBJ2-3; 7 bases match TRBD2. CDR1 KGHDR and CDR2 SFDVKD come from the germline V gene. The ends lost 9 bases at V and 0 bases at J; junction bases unmatched: 5. CDR3 size: 14 residues. CDR3: CATGGGTSTDTQYF. CDR3 bases: TGTGCCACCGGGGGGGGGACTAGCACAGATACGCAGTATTTT.

This clone came up a few times. V gene TRBV30 combines with J gene TRBJ1-6, with TRBD1 matching over 9 bases. Germline assignment: CDR1 GTSNPN and CDR2 SVGIG (reference sequence). Trimming cost V 1 base and J 9 bases; bases outside gene matches: 4. The CDR3 covers 14 residues. CDR3 region: CAWSGDRDGSPLHF. CDR3 coding DNA: TGTGCCTGGAGTGGGGACAGGGACGGTTCACCCCTCCACTTT.

The gene calls are TRBV5-6 and TRBJ2-2; TRBD2 matches at 12 bases. The CDR3 has 16 residues. CDR1 is SGHDT and CDR2 is YYEEEE in the germline V gene. Losses at the gene ends were 4 bases for V and 1 base for J; bases not matched to a gene: 2. The CDR3 bases are TGTGCCAGCAGCGCGACTAGCGGGGGGAACACCGGGGAGCTGTTTTTT. This sequence encodes CASSATSGGNTGELFF.

This chain joins TRBV4-1 and TRBJ2-1; 11 bases map to TRBD2. Germline trimming cut 1 base from V and 6 bases from J; bases unmatched to any gene: 5. Germline lookup yields CDR1 MGHRA and CDR2 YSYEKL. The CDR3 consists of 16 residues. The CDR3 sequence is CASSQGFSGGANEQFF. The CDR3 DNA sequence: TGCGCCAGCAGCCAAGGATTTAGCGGGGGGGCCAATGAGCAGTTCTTC.

This chain connects TRBV3-1 (or the pseudogene TRBV3-2) to TRBJ1-2; 9 bases line up with TRBD1. In germline, CDR1 is LGHDT, CDR2 YNNKEL (reference sequence). There are 15 residues in the CDR3. J was trimmed by 4 bases and V by 5 bases; bases with no gene match: 8. CDR3 in amino acids: CASSLSGTGRYGYTF. The DNA for the CDR3 is TGTGCCAGCAGCTTATCCGGGACAGGGCGCTATGGCTACACCTTC.